A selection of T cell receptor beta chains follows, all from one sample in a study of shared clonotypes between healthy human individuals. Here immunoSEQ multiplex PCR was the method, and the copy in TCRdb shows in-frame clones only, minus some. There are 550,000 to 750,000 clones in the sample; just under 97% occur only once, and over 0.09% lies in the top ten. The sequencing sample was made of naive CD8+ T cells sorted from blood. These receptors came from a woman aged 25 to 39 in good health. CDR3s include the opening cysteine and the closing phenylalanine or tryptophan. D genes are given only for firm matches. Clone size is shown for a subset of rows, as once, few, many or a class of expanded clone.

CDR3 length	clone size	D gene	V gene	J gene	CDR3 DNA	CDR3 protein
16	NA	NA	TRBV19	TRBJ2-1	TGTGCCAGTAGTAGGGAAGTCGCTGGTAGTCACAATGAGCAGTTCTTC	CASSREVAGSHNEQFF
12	NA	NA	TRBV28	TRBJ1-1	TGTGCCAGCAGTTTAGGCCTTACTGAAGCTTTCTTT	CASSLGLTEAFF
16	NA	TRBD2	TRBV4-1	TRBJ2-1	TGCGCCAGCAGCCCCGTCAGCGGGAGGCTCGACAATGAGCAGTTCTTC	CASSPVSGRLDNEQFF
17	NA	TRBD2	TRBV9	TRBJ2-3	TGTGCCAGCGGTGGGCGAGGAGCGGGAGGGCCGGCAGATACGCAGTATTTT	CASGGRGAGGPADTQYF
15	NA	TRBD2	TRBV30	TRBJ2-3	TGTGCCTGGAGTCTGGGACTAGCAGGCACAGATACGCAGTATTTT	CAWSLGLAGTDTQYF
14	NA	NA	TRBV19	TRBJ2-2	TGTGCCAGTAGTATAACCGGGACGTTCGGGGAGCTGTTTTTT	CASSITGTFGELFF
18	once	NA	TRBV6-1	TRBJ1-1	TGTGCCAGCAGTGAAATAGGACAGTCCGAACTTGGGAACACTGAAGCTTTCTTT	CASSEIGQSELGNTEAFF
15	once	TRBD1	TRBV14	TRBJ2-1	TGTGCCAGCAGCCCTCCAGGGACAGGGTACAATGAGCAGTTCTTC	CASSPPGTGYNEQFF
15	NA	TRBD1	TRBV7-2	TRBJ2-7	TGTGCCAGCAGCTCCTATTCCAGGACAGGGAACGAGCAGTACTTC	CASSSYSRTGNEQYF
15	NA	TRBD2	TRBV30	TRBJ2-5	TGTGCCTGGAGTGTATTTCCGGGGGGTGAAGAGACCCAGTACTTC	CAWSVFPGGEETQYF
11	NA	TRBD1	TRBV27	TRBJ1-1	TGTGCCAGCAGCAGGGGGAGGGAAGCTTTCTTT	CASSRGREAFF
16	NA	NA	TRBV10-2	TRBJ1-4	TGCGCCAGCAGTGCCGCCGAGTCCGGGCCGACTGAAAAACTGTTTTTT	CASSAAESGPTEKLFF
13	NA	NA	TRBV11-2	TRBJ2-1	TGTGCCAGCAGCTTCACTAGCCCCAATGAGCAGTTCTTC	CASSFTSPNEQFF
15	NA	NA	TRBV7-7	TRBJ2-2	TGTGCCAGCAGCCCGGGAAGCGAAAACACCGGGGAGCTGTTTTTT	CASSPGSENTGELFF
12	NA	NA	TRBV29-1	TRBJ2-2	TGCAGCGTTGAACCGGGCACCGGGGAGCTGTTTTTT	CSVEPGTGELFF
13	once	NA	TRBV11-2	TRBJ2-3	TGTGCCAGCAGCTTAGGCTGGGGGGATACGCAGTATTTT	CASSLGWGDTQYF
15	NA	NA	TRBV2	TRBJ2-7	TGTGCCAGCGCTGAGACACGGGAACCAACCTACGAGCAGTACTTC	CASAETREPTYEQYF
13	NA	NA	TRBV7-9	TRBJ1-3	TGTGCCAGCAGCTTAGGTCTTGGAAACACCATATATTTT	CASSLGLGNTIYF
17	NA	TRBD2	TRBV11-2	TRBJ2-1	TGTGCCAGCAGCCTCTCCCCGTTTGCGGGAGGATTCAATGAGCAGTTCTTC	CASSLSPFAGGFNEQFF
15	NA	NA	TRBV6-6	TRBJ2-3	TGTGCCAGCAGTTGGACGGGGGGCTGGACAGATACGCAGTATTTT	CASSWTGGWTDTQYF
15	NA	NA	TRBV5-4	TRBJ2-7	TGTGCCAGCAGCTCCAGCCGGGACAAGCTCTACGAGCAGTACTTC	CASSSSRDKLYEQYF
11	NA	NA	TRBV25-1	TRBJ2-3	TGTGCCAGCAGTGTGGAAGATACGCAGTATTTT	CASSVEDTQYF
17	NA	TRBD1	TRBV10-3	TRBJ2-4	TGTGCCATCAGTGAGTCGGGAGACAGGGATTTCAAAAACATTCAGTACTTC	CAISESGDRDFKNIQYF
14	NA	NA	TRBV4-2	TRBJ2-3	TGTGCCAGCAGCCAAGGGGGGCCGCCCGATACGCAGTATTTT	CASSQGGPPDTQYF
16	once	TRBD2	TRBV7-9	TRBJ2-1	TGTGCCAGCAGCTTTTTAGCGGGAGGGCCGTACAATGAGCAGTTCTTC	CASSFLAGGPYNEQFF
18	NA	NA	TRBV28	TRBJ2-7	TGTGCCAGCAGCCCCATTAGAGTAGGACAGTCACCCTCCTACGAGCAGTACTTC	CASSPIRVGQSPSYEQYF
15	NA	TRBD1	TRBV15	TRBJ2-3	TGTGCCACCAGCAGTACCGGGACAGGTATAGATACGCAGTATTTT	CATSSTGTGIDTQYF
11	once	NA	TRBV6-5	TRBJ2-7	TGTGCCAGCAGTTATTACTCCGAGCAGTACTTC	CASSYYSEQYF
12	NA	NA	TRBV13	TRBJ1-3	TGTGCCAGCGGGCAGAGCCGAAACACCATATATTTT	CASGQSRNTIYF
13	NA	TRBD1	TRBV28	TRBJ1-5	TGTGCCAGCAGTGAGGGGGCTAGGCAGCCCCAGCATTTT	CASSEGARQPQHF
12	NA	NA	TRBV29-1	TRBJ2-1	TGCAGCGCCCTGACCCAGAGCCATGAGCAGTTCTTC	CSALTQSHEQFF
13	NA	NA	TRBV6-5	TRBJ1-1	TGTGCCAGTGGTAGGGGGTCACACACTGAAGCTTTCTTT	CASGRGSHTEAFF
15	NA	NA	TRBV7-3	TRBJ1-1	TGTGCCAGCAGCCGTGGGCCGAACTCCAACACTGAAGCTTTCTTT	CASSRGPNSNTEAFF
15	NA	NA	TRBV6-1	TRBJ1-4	TGTGCCAGCAGTGAAGCTGGGACCCTAAATGAAAAACTGTTTTTT	CASSEAGTLNEKLFF
13	NA	NA	TRBV7-9	TRBJ2-7	TGTGCCATCCATCGGGAGTCCTCCTACGAGCAGTACTTC	CAIHRESSYEQYF
15	NA	NA	TRBV27	TRBJ1-4	TGTGCCAGCAGTTTAATGTCGGGGGCTAATGAAAAACTGTTTTTT	CASSLMSGANEKLFF
14	NA	TRBD2	TRBV28	TRBJ2-3	TGTGCCAGCAGAGGACTAGCGGCCACAGATACGCAGTATTTT	CASRGLAATDTQYF
15	NA	TRBD1	TRBV2	TRBJ2-7	TGTGCCAGCAGTTGGATGGGACAGCCTACTGAGGAGCAGTACTTC	CASSWMGQPTEEQYF
14	NA	NA	TRBV7-9	TRBJ2-3	TGTGCCAGCAGCTTAGACTTCCGGATGGATACGCAGTATTTT	CASSLDFRMDTQYF
15	NA	NA	TRBV5-4	TRBJ2-7	TGTGCCAGCAGCTTGGGCGACTACCCCGCCTACGAGCAGTACTTC	CASSLGDYPAYEQYF
14	once	NA	TRBV27	TRBJ1-1	TGTGCCAGCAAGGCCTCAGGCGCGAACACTGAAGCTTTCTTT	CASKASGANTEAFF
16	few	TRBD1	TRBV4-1	TRBJ2-5	TGCGCCAGCAGCCGGAGACAGGGGGAAACTACAGAGACCCAGTACTTC	CASSRRQGETTETQYF
14	NA	TRBD1	TRBV27	TRBJ2-7	TGTGCCAGCAGCCCGACAGGGAGCTCCTACGAGCAGTACTTC	CASSPTGSSYEQYF
14	NA	NA	TRBV28	TRBJ1-2	TGTGCCAGCAGTTTAATAAATGGGAACTATGGCTACACCTTC	CASSLINGNYGYTF
13	NA	NA	TRBV7-9	TRBJ2-3	TGTGCCAGCAGCTTACTAGGGGCAGATACGCAGTATTTT	CASSLLGADTQYF